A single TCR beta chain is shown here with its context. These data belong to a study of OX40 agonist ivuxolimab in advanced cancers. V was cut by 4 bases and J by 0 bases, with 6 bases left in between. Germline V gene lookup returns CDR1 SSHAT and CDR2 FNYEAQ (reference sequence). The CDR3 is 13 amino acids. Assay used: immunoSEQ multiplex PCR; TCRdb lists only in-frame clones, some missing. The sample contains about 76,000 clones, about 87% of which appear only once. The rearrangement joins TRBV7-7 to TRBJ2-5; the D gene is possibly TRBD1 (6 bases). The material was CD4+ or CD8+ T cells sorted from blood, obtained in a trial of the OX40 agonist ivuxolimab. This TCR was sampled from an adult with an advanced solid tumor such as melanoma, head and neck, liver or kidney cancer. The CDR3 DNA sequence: TGTGCCAGCAGCTGGACAGACCAAGAGACCCAGTACTTC. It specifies CASSWTDQETQYF.